Listed below are T cell receptor beta chains from one sample, sequenced in a study of siplizumab effects on memory and regulatory T cells. The assay was immunoSEQ multiplex PCR, and TCRdb's table has in-frame clones only and misses some. The repertoire holds fewer than 120,000 clones, with 80% to 95% as singletons. The sample taken for sequencing was CD4+ T cells sorted from blood. The receptors were sampled from a human donor in good health. Each CDR3 is given with its conserved first and last residue. The order of the fields is J gene, V gene, D gene, clone size, CDR3 DNA, CDR3 protein. A D gene is named only where the DNA matches it firmly. Not every row has a clone size; where given, it reads once, few, many or a size class.

J gene: TRBJ1-1
V gene: TRBV29-1
D gene: NA
clone size: NA
CDR3 DNA: TGCAGCGGTCGCGGACCCGTGAACACTGAAGCTTTCTTT
CDR3 protein: CSGRGPVNTEAFF

J gene: TRBJ1-6
V gene: TRBV18
D gene: NA
clone size: NA
CDR3 DNA: TGTGCCAGCTCACCAATGACCCCCGGCAGTTCCAGCTCCTATAATTCACCCCTCCACTTT
CDR3 protein: CASSPMTPGSSSSYNSPLHF

J gene: TRBJ2-6
V gene: TRBV2
D gene: NA
clone size: few
CDR3 DNA: TGTGCCAGCAGGTCAGGGGCTGGGGCCAACGTCCTGACTTTC
CDR3 protein: CASRSGAGANVLTF

J gene: TRBJ2-3
V gene: TRBV2
D gene: NA
clone size: NA
CDR3 DNA: TGTGCCAGCAGTGACTGGTGGGCCCCAGATACGCAGTATTTT
CDR3 protein: CASSDWWAPDTQYF

J gene: TRBJ2-1
V gene: TRBV9
D gene: NA
clone size: NA
CDR3 DNA: TGTGCCAGCAGCGTAGGCGGGATCCCAGGTGAGCAGTTCTTC
CDR3 protein: CASSVGGIPGEQFF

J gene: TRBJ2-5
V gene: TRBV6-5
D gene: NA
clone size: once
CDR3 DNA: TGTGCCAGCAGTTACTCGATTGCGGGGGAGACCCAGTACTTC
CDR3 protein: CASSYSIAGETQYF

J gene: TRBJ1-3
V gene: TRBV5-6
D gene: NA
clone size: once
CDR3 DNA: TGTGCCAGCAGCTTTATCGGATACTCTGGAAACACCATATATTTT
CDR3 protein: CASSFIGYSGNTIYF

J gene: TRBJ2-1
V gene: TRBV7-2
D gene: TRBD2
clone size: NA
CDR3 DNA: TGTGCCAGCAGCTTAGTGGTGACTAGCGGTGAGCAGTTCTTC
CDR3 protein: CASSLVVTSGEQFF

J gene: TRBJ2-2
V gene: TRBV7-9
D gene: NA
clone size: NA
CDR3 DNA: TGTGCCAGCAGCTTAGGGGACCGAGGGGACACCGGGGAGCTGTTTTTT
CDR3 protein: CASSLGDRGDTGELFF

J gene: TRBJ1-3
V gene: TRBV7-6
D gene: TRBD1
clone size: NA
CDR3 DNA: TGTGCCAGCAGCTTGCAGGGGGCTTTCTCTGGAAACACCATATATTTT
CDR3 protein: CASSLQGAFSGNTIYF

J gene: TRBJ1-1
V gene: TRBV4-2
D gene: TRBD1
clone size: NA
CDR3 DNA: TGTGCCAGCAGCCAAGAGGGACAGTACACTGAAGCTTTCTTT
CDR3 protein: CASSQEGQYTEAFF

J gene: TRBJ2-3
V gene: TRBV6-5
D gene: NA
clone size: NA
CDR3 DNA: TGTGCCAGCAGTTACTCGTTGGTGCGGACAGATACGCAGTATTTT
CDR3 protein: CASSYSLVRTDTQYF

J gene: TRBJ1-5
V gene: TRBV19
D gene: TRBD1
clone size: NA
CDR3 DNA: TGTGCCAGTAGCCAATCGGGACAGGGGAGGGGGTTCTGGCATTTT
CDR3 protein: CASSQSGQGRGFWHF

J gene: TRBJ2-2
V gene: TRBV4-2
D gene: TRBD2
clone size: NA
CDR3 DNA: TGTGCCAGCAGCCAAGATTTGGCGGGAGGCAAGGCCGGGGAGCTGTTTTTT
CDR3 protein: CASSQDLAGGKAGELFF

J gene: TRBJ2-7
V gene: TRBV29-1
D gene: TRBD1
clone size: NA
CDR3 DNA: TGCAGCGGGGGACAGGGGTACGAGCAGTACTTC
CDR3 protein: CSGGQGYEQYF

J gene: TRBJ1-3
V gene: TRBV30
D gene: NA
clone size: NA
CDR3 DNA: TGTGCCTGGGGCCTTCAGAACACCATATATTTT
CDR3 protein: CAWGLQNTIYF

J gene: TRBJ2-5
V gene: TRBV7-2
D gene: TRBD1
clone size: NA
CDR3 DNA: TGTGCCAGCAGTCTCCCGACAGGGTGGCAAGAGACCCAGTACTTC
CDR3 protein: CASSLPTGWQETQYF

J gene: TRBJ2-5
V gene: TRBV19
D gene: NA
clone size: once
CDR3 DNA: TGTGCCAGTAGCCCCAGGGGGAGGGAGACCCAGTACTTC
CDR3 protein: CASSPRGRETQYF

J gene: TRBJ1-2
V gene: TRBV5-1
D gene: NA
clone size: NA
CDR3 DNA: TGCGCCAGCAGCCCGGACCTCTATGGCTACACCTTC
CDR3 protein: CASSPDLYGYTF

J gene: TRBJ2-3
V gene: TRBV25-1
D gene: NA
clone size: NA
CDR3 DNA: TGTGCCAGCAGAGGGGAAGTAACAGATACGCAGTATTTT
CDR3 protein: CASRGEVTDTQYF

J gene: TRBJ2-3
V gene: TRBV10-3
D gene: NA
clone size: NA
CDR3 DNA: TGTGCCATCAGTGGGGTAGGGGACGATACGCAGTATTTT
CDR3 protein: CAISGVGDDTQYF

J gene: TRBJ2-3
V gene: TRBV20-1
D gene: NA
clone size: NA
CDR3 DNA: TGCAGTGCTAGTCCCGCCGGTACGCAGTATTTT
CDR3 protein: CSASPAGTQYF

J gene: TRBJ1-3
V gene: TRBV9
D gene: NA
clone size: NA
CDR3 DNA: TGTGCCAGCAGCCCTTGGGGCTCCTCTGGAAACACCATATATTTT
CDR3 protein: CASSPWGSSGNTIYF

J gene: TRBJ2-7
V gene: TRBV6-5
D gene: NA
clone size: NA
CDR3 DNA: TGTGCCAGCAGTACGGTGGGAAAGGGCACCTACGAGCAGTACTTC
CDR3 protein: CASSTVGKGTYEQYF

J gene: TRBJ2-5
V gene: TRBV30
D gene: NA
clone size: once
CDR3 DNA: TGTGCCTGGAGTGTTCAGGGGATGTGGGAGACCCAGTACTTC
CDR3 protein: CAWSVQGMWETQYF

J gene: TRBJ2-3
V gene: TRBV5-1
D gene: TRBD2
clone size: once
CDR3 DNA: TGCGCCAGCAGCCTCGGACTAGCGGGGACAGATACGCAGTATTTT
CDR3 protein: CASSLGLAGTDTQYF

J gene: TRBJ1-5
V gene: TRBV11-2
D gene: NA
clone size: NA
CDR3 DNA: TGTGCCAGCAGCTCGGAGGTCAATCAGCCCCAGCATTTT
CDR3 protein: CASSSEVNQPQHF

J gene: TRBJ1-4
V gene: TRBV18
D gene: NA
clone size: once
CDR3 DNA: TGTGCCAGCTCACCAGAATCAACTAATGAAAAACTGTTTTTT
CDR3 protein: CASSPESTNEKLFF

J gene: TRBJ2-1
V gene: TRBV10-1
D gene: NA
clone size: NA
CDR3 DNA: TGCGCCAGCAGTCTAGAGGATGAGCAGTTCTTC
CDR3 protein: CASSLEDEQFF

J gene: TRBJ2-2
V gene: TRBV18
D gene: TRBD1
clone size: NA
CDR3 DNA: TGTGCCAGCTCACGGGACAGGGCTGGGTCCGGGGAGCTGTTTTTT
CDR3 protein: CASSRDRAGSGELFF

J gene: TRBJ2-3
V gene: TRBV11-1
D gene: NA
clone size: NA
CDR3 DNA: TGTGCCACAACCGGGGGCCTGAGTACAGATACGCAGTATTTT
CDR3 protein: CATTGGLSTDTQYF

J gene: TRBJ2-5
V gene: TRBV10-2
D gene: NA
clone size: NA
CDR3 DNA: TGCGCCAGCAGTGAGCCCCACCGTTCTGCCAGGATGGAGACCCAGTACTTC
CDR3 protein: CASSEPHRSARMETQYF

J gene: TRBJ2-2
V gene: TRBV5-1
D gene: TRBD2
clone size: NA
CDR3 DNA: TGCGCCAGCAGCTTGGACGGGACTACCAACACCGGGGAGCTGTTTTTT
CDR3 protein: CASSLDGTTNTGELFF

J gene: TRBJ2-3
V gene: TRBV5-4
D gene: TRBD2
clone size: NA
CDR3 DNA: TGTGCCAGCACCCTACTAGCGGGAGGCACAGATACGCAGTATTTT
CDR3 protein: CASTLLAGGTDTQYF

J gene: TRBJ1-6
V gene: TRBV16
D gene: NA
clone size: NA
CDR3 DNA: TGTGCCAGCAGCCAATTCTTCCCGGGCGATTCACCCCTCCACTTT
CDR3 protein: CASSQFFPGDSPLHF